Detailed here is one T cell receptor (beta chain). This record belongs to a study of T cell changes during pregnancy in multiple sclerosis. The CDR3 consists of 14 residues. V shed 1 base and J shed 4 bases, with 11 bases lying between them. Germline V gives CDR1 SGHTA, CDR2 FQGNSA. TCRdb's copy holds only in-frame clones and misses some; the assay was immunoSEQ multiplex PCR. The repertoire holds approximately 44,000 clones, with roughly nine tenths as singletons. V and J are TRBV7-2 and TRBJ2-7, with a weak D call TRBD2 (5 bases). The source of this sequence is a female donor with multiple sclerosis, enrolled in a pregnancy study. The material was CD8+ T cells from peripheral blood mononuclear cells, obtained in the third trimester of pregnancy. In nucleotides, the CDR3 is TGTGCCAGCAGCTTAGAGGACTCACAGTACGAGCAGTACTTC. It is translated as CASSLEDSQYEQYF.